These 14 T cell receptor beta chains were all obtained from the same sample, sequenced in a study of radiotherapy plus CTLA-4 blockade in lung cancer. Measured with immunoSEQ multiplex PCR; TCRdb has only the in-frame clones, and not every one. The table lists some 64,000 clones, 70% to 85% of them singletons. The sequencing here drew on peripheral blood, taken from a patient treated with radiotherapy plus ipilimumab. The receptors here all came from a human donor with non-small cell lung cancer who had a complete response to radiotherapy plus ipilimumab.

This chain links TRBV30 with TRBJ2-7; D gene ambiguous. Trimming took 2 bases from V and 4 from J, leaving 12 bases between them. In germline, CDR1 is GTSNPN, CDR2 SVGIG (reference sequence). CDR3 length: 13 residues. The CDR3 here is CAWSPSRNYEQYF. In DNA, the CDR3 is TGTGCCTGGAGTCCGTCCCGAAATTACGAGCAGTACTTC. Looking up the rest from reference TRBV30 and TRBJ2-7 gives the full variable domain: SQTIHQWPATLVQPVGSPLSLECTVEGTSNPNLYWYRQAAGRGLQLLFYSVGIGQISSEVPQNLSASRPQDRQFILSSKKLLLSDSGFYLCAWSPSRNYEQYFGPGTRLTVT.

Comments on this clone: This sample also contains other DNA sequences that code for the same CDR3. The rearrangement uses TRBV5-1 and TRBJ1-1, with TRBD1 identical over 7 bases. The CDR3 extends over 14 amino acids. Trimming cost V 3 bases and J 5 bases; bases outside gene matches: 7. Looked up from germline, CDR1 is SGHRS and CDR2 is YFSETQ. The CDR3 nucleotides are TGCGCCAGCAGCTCTTCGAGGGGGCAGACTGAAGCTTTCTTT. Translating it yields CASSSSRGQTEAFF.

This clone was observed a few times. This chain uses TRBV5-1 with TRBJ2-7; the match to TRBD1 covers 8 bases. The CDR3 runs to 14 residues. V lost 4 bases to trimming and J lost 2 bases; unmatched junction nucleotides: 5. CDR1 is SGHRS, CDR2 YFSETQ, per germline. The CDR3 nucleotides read TGCGCCAGCAGCCCTGACAGGGGCACCTACGAGCAGTACGTC. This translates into CASSPDRGTYEQYV.

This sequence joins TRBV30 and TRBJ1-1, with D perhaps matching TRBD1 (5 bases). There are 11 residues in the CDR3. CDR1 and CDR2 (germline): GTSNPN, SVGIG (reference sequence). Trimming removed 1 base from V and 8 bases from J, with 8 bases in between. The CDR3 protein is CAWSGQNEAFF. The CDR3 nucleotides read TGTGCCTGGAGTGGACAGAACGAAGCTTTCTTT.

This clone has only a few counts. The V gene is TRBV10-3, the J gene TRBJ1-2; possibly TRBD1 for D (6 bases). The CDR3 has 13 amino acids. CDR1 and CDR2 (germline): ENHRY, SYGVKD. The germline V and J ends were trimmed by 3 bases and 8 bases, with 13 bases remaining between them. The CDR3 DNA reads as TGTGCCATCAGTGAAATCCAGGGGTGGGGCTACACCTTC. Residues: CAISEIQGWGYTF.

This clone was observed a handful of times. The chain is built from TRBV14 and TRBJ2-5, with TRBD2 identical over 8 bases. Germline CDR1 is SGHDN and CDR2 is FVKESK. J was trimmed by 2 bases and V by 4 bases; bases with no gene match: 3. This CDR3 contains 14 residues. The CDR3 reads CASSPGLEQETQYF. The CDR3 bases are TGTGCCAGCAGCCCGGGACTAGAACAAGAGACCCAGTACTTC.

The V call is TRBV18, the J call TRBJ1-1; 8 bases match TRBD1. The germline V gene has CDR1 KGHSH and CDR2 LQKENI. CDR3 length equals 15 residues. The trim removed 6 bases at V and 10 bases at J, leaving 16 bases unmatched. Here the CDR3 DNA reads TGTGCCAGCTCTCCCTTGGACAGGGTAGTACGTGTAGCTTTCTTT. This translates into CASSPLDRVVRVAFF.

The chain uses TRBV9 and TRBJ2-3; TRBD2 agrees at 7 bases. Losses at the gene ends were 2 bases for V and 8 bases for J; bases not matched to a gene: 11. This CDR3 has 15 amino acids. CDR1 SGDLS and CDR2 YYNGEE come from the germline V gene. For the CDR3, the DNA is TGTGCCAGCAGCGTGGCGGGAGCGCCTAAGGGTACGCAGTATTTT. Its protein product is CASSVAGAPKGTQYF.

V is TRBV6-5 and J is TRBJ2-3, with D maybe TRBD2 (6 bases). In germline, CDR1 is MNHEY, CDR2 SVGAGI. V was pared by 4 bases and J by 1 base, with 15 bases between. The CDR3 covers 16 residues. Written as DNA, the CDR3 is TGTGCCAGCAGTTCCCCGCGGGGCGGGCGCACAGATACGCAGTATTTT. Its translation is CASSSPRGGRTDTQYF.

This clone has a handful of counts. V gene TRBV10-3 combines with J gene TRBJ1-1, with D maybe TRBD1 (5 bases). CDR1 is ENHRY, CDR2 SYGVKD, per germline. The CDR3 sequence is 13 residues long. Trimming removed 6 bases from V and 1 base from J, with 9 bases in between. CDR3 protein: CAIRMTANTEAFF. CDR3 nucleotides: TGTGCCATCAGAATGACAGCGAACACTGAAGCTTTCTTT.

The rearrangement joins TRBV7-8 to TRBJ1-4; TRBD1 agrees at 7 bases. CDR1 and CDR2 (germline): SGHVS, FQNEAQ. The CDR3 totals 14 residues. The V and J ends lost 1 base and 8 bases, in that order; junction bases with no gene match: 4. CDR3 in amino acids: CASSLGAGGEKLFF. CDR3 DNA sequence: TGTGCCAGCAGCTTAGGGGCAGGGGGAGAAAAACTGTTTTTT.

CDR3 sequence (DNA): TGCGCCAGCACTCTGAATGGGAGGGGGACCGGGGAGCTGTTTTTT. The encoded protein is CASTLNGRGTGELFF. V and J are TRBV23-1 and TRBJ2-2; possibly TRBD2 for D (7 bases). TRBV23-1 is an ORF, and what it does is uncertain. V gave up 7 bases and J gave up 5 bases, with 17 bases separating them. The CDR3 has 15 amino acids.

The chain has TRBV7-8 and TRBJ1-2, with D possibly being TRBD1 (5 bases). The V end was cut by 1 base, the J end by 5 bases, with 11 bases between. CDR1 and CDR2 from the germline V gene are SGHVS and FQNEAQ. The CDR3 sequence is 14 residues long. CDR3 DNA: TGTGCCAGCAGCTTAGGCGGCAGGGAGTATGGCTACACCTTC. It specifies CASSLGGREYGYTF.

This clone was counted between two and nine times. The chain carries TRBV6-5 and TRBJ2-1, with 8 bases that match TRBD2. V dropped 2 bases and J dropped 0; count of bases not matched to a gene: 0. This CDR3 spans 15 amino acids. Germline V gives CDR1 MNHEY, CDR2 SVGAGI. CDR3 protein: CASSYGTSSYNEQFF. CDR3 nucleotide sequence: TGTGCCAGCAGTTACGGGACTAGCTCCTACAATGAGCAGTTCTTC.